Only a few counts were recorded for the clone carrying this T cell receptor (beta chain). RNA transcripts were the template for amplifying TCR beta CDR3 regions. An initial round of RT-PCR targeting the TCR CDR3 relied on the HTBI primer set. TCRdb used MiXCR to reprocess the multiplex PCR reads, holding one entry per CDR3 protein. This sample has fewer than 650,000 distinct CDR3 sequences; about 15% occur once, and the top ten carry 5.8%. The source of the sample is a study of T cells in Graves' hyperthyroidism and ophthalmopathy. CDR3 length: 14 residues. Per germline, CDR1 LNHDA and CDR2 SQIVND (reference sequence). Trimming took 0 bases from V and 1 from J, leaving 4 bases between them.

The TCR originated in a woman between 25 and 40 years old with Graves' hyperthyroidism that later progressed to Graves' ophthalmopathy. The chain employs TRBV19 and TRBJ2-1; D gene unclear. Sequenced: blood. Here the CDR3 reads CASSIDISYNEQFF. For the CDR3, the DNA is TGTGCCAGTAGTATAGACATTTCCTACAATGAGCAGTTCTTC.